This TCR beta chain originates from a study of spatial heterogeneity in lung cancer. The time point is: sample taken at primary tumor resection. Untreated early-stage non-small cell lung cancer patients, 55 to 85 in total, were the donors. From the 5' RACE reads, TCRdb called clonotypes with MiXCR, one entry per CDR3 protein. The repertoire holds roughly 23,000 distinct CDR3 sequences, with around 5.1% as singletons. This clonotype was counted at least ten times. CDR1 MNHEY and CDR2 SMNVEV come from the germline V gene (reference sequence). The CDR3 has 14 amino acids. Trimming cost V 4 bases and J 6 bases; bases outside gene matches: 1.

The chain links TRBV27 to TRBJ2-7; 15 bases agree with TRBD2. The origin of this receptor is a male donor with early-stage non-small cell lung cancer. Sequences were derived from PBMCs, sampled at surgery. The CDR3 sequence: CASSSGLAGGEQYF. CDR3 coding DNA: TGTGCCAGCAGTTCGGGACTAGCGGGAGGCGAGCAGTACTTC.